Reported below is one TCR beta chain. The CDR3 spans 14 residues. The V end lost 5 bases, the J end lost 2 bases, and 14 bases lay between the germline ends. Germline CDR1 is GTSNPN and CDR2 is SVGIG (reference sequence). The data stem from a study of T cells in Graves' hyperthyroidism and ophthalmopathy. RNA transcripts provided the source from which TCR beta CDR3 regions were amplified. A set of HTBI primers served as the primers for a first-round RT-PCR of the TCR CDR3. TCRdb reprocessed the multiplex PCR reads via MiXCR and lists one record per CDR3 protein. This table holds 530,000 or so distinct CDR3 sequences, roughly 18% found once.

This receptor was taken from a woman aged 18-29 years with Graves' ophthalmopathy. The sequencing input was blood. The J gene is TRBJ2-3, the V gene TRBV30; possible D gene TRBD2, 7 bases. CDR3 sequence: CAWGRGASTDTQYF. In DNA form, the CDR3 reads TGTGCCTGGGGACGGGGGGCCTCCACAGATACGCAGTATTTT.